The 20 T cell receptor beta chains listed next were all sequenced from one sample in a study of long-term antiretroviral therapy in people with HIV. They ran version v3.0 of the immunoSEQ assay at survey level. Repertoires were generated with immunoSEQ multiplex PCR, while TCRdb's copy carries only in-frame clones and drops some. Here the sample spans about 30,000 clones, around 90% being singletons. Source: unsorted PBMCs, taken 3.2 years before starting antiretroviral therapy. The origin of the receptors is a man aged 50-60 years with HIV.

V and J are TRBV5-1 and TRBJ2-1; 7 positions match TRBD2. CDR3 length equals 13 residues. With 4 bases clipped from V and 10 bases from J, the junction kept 8 bases outside the gene matches. Germline V CDR1 and CDR2: SGHRS, YFSETQ. The CDR3 region is CASSQPGTNEQFF. In DNA form, the CDR3 reads TGCGCCAGCAGCCAACCCGGGACTAACGAGCAGTTCTTC.

The gene calls are TRBV6-5 and TRBJ1-2; D gene ambiguous. The CDR3 covers 13 residues. V gave up 5 bases and J gave up 0 bases, with 7 bases separating them. Germline CDR1 MNHEY, CDR2 SVGAGI. The CDR3 protein is CASSPLANYGYTF. DNA of the CDR3: TGTGCCAGCAGTCCACTAGCTAACTATGGCTACACCTTC.

This clone showed up just a few times. V is TRBV19 and J is TRBJ1-2; D uncertain. Trimming cost V 4 bases and J 2 bases, with 14 bases left between them. This CDR3 contains 15 residues. Germline V gene lookup returns CDR1 LNHDA and CDR2 SQIVND (reference sequence). The CDR3 region is CASSNHEKGNYGYTF. As DNA, the CDR3 is TGTGCCAGTAGTAACCACGAAAAGGGCAACTATGGCTACACCTTC.

V usage is TRBV9 and J usage is TRBJ1-6; D may be TRBD1 (6 bases). V dropped 0 bases and J dropped 8 bases, with 9 bases sitting between them. Germline loops: CDR1 SGDLS, CDR2 YYNGEE. The length of the CDR3 is 14 residues. As DNA, the CDR3 is TGTGCCAGCAGCGTAGGGACAGCCTATTCACCCCTCCACTTT. This gives the protein CASSVGTAYSPLHF.

The rearrangement uses TRBV5-6 and TRBJ2-7; possible D gene TRBD1, 6 bases. V lost 3 bases and J 5 bases, leaving 18 bases between the germline ends. CDR1 and CDR2 (germline): SGHDT, YYEEEE. CDR3 length: 15 amino acids. The CDR3 protein is CASSWGWNRDDEQYF. The DNA for the CDR3 is TGTGCCAGCAGCTGGGGGTGGAACAGGGACGACGAGCAGTACTTC.

The chain couples TRBV5-4 to TRBJ2-1; 11 nucleotides match TRBD2. The V and J ends lost 1 base and 4 bases, in that order; junction bases with no gene match: 4. This CDR3 comprises 16 residues. Germline V gene sequence: CDR1 SGHNT, CDR2 YYREEE (reference sequence). CDR3 nucleotides: TGTGCCAGCAGCTTGTTAGCGGGAGGGGCTTACAATGAGCAGTTCTTC. Translation gives CASSLLAGGAYNEQFF.

The rearrangement uses TRBV19 and TRBJ1-2, with D uncertain. The V end was cut by 2 bases, the J end by 4 bases, with 11 bases between. CDR1 and CDR2 from the germline V gene are LNHDA and SQIVND (reference sequence). CDR3 size: 14 residues. The CDR3 protein is CASSIQELLYGYTF. The CDR3 DNA is TGTGCCAGTAGTATACAGGAACTCCTCTATGGCTACACCTTC.

The chain employs TRBV5-1 and TRBJ2-7; tentatively, D is TRBD2 (6 bases). Germline V CDR1 and CDR2: SGHRS, YFSETQ. V was cut by 1 base and J by 4 bases, with 12 bases left in between. This CDR3 has 14 amino acids. In DNA form, the CDR3 reads TGCGCCAGCAGCTTGTCGGGAGCAATATACGAGCAGTACTTC. Translation: CASSLSGAIYEQYF.

This clone appeared a few times. The chain recombines TRBV5-1 with TRBJ1-1; no firm D call. This CDR3 has 14 amino acids. Looked up from germline, CDR1 is SGHRS and CDR2 is YFSETQ. V was shortened by 0 bases and J by 4 bases, with 10 bases between the two germline ends. CDR3 coding DNA: TGCGCCAGCAGCTTGGCCCCTCGTGCCACTGAAGCTTTCTTT. Translated, it gives CASSLAPRATEAFF.

A single count supports this clone. This chain joins TRBV6-6 and TRBJ2-1; TRBD2 matches 10 bases. CDR1 is MNHNY, CDR2 SVGAGI, per germline (reference sequence). The J segment lost 4 bases and the V segment lost 4 bases, leaving 7 bases of the junction unmatched. CDR3 length: 16 amino acids. CDR3 residues: CASSSLLAGQYNEQFF. CDR3 coding DNA: TGTGCCAGCAGTTCCCTACTAGCGGGACAGTACAATGAGCAGTTCTTC.

The chain recombines TRBV28 with TRBJ2-3, with TRBD2 identical over 10 bases. V shed 3 bases, J shed 5 bases, and the junction held 2 bases outside the gene matches. This CDR3 comprises 14 residues. Germline V gene lookup returns CDR1 MDHEN and CDR2 SYDVKM. CDR3 protein: CASSFPSGGDTQYF. CDR3 DNA: TGTGCCAGCAGTTTCCCTAGCGGGGGAGATACGCAGTATTTT.

J is TRBJ2-7 and V is TRBV6-5; D gene ambiguous. From germline, CDR1 is MNHEY and CDR2 SVGAGI. Deletions cut 0 bases from V and 1 base from J, with 10 bases between. The CDR3 sequence is 15 residues long. CDR3 region: CASSYSIWGSYEQYF. In nucleotides, the CDR3 is TGTGCCAGCAGTTACTCGATTTGGGGTTCCTACGAGCAGTACTTC.

V usage is TRBV4-2 and J usage is TRBJ2-5, with 12 bases aligning to TRBD2. CDR1 LGHNA and CDR2 YNFKEQ come from the germline V gene. Germline trimming cut 1 base from V and 1 base from J; bases unmatched to any gene: 4. The length of the CDR3 is 17 residues. This CDR3 reads CASSQGLAGEFQETQYF. CDR3 bases: TGTGCCAGCAGCCAAGGACTAGCGGGAGAGTTCCAAGAGACCCAGTACTTC.

The rearrangement links TRBV19 to TRBJ2-7; no definite D call. The CDR3 consists of 11 residues. CDR1 and CDR2 from the germline V gene are LNHDA and SQIVND (reference sequence). Trimming stripped 7 bases from V and 2 bases from J, with 6 bases between. CDR3 nucleotides: TGTGCCAGTAATTACCCCTACGAGCAGTACTTC. It translates to CASNYPYEQYF.

The CDR3 DNA sequence: TGTGCCAGCAGTCGAATCCGGGGCGGGGAAGAGACCCAGTACTTC. Encoded protein: CASSRIRGGEETQYF. This rearrangement joins TRBV2 to TRBJ2-5, with D perhaps matching TRBD2 (6 bases). The CDR3 is made up of 15 amino acids. The V gene lost 5 bases and the J gene lost 3 bases, with 16 bases spanning the gap. Germline CDR1 SNHLY, CDR2 FYNNEI.

V usage is TRBV10-3 and J usage is TRBJ1-5, with TRBD1 matching 8 bases. The CDR3 contains 14 residues. Trimming at V came to 4 bases and at J to 6 bases, leaving 5 bases not matched to a gene. The germline gives CDR1 ENHRY, CDR2 SYGVKD. The CDR3 coding sequence is TGTGCCATCAGTGGGACAGGGAACGGTCAGCCCCAGCATTTT. The encoded protein is CAISGTGNGQPQHF.

The J gene is TRBJ2-7, the V gene TRBV5-1, with D perhaps matching TRBD2 (5 bases). Germline V lookup: CDR1 SGHRS, CDR2 YFSETQ. This CDR3 is built from 12 residues. V gave up 0 bases and J gave up 7 bases, with 8 bases separating them. This CDR3 reads CASSLGTGEQYF. DNA for the CDR3: TGCGCCAGCAGCTTGGGGACGGGGGAGCAGTACTTC.

The chain combines TRBV9 with TRBJ1-2, with D possibly matching TRBD1 (5 bases). Germline CDR1 SGDLS, CDR2 YYNGEE. V lost 4 bases, J lost 4 bases, and 11 bases lay in between. The CDR3 loop spans 13 amino acids. CDR3 DNA sequence: TGTGCCAGCAGCACTGGGACGGGCTATGGCTACACCTTC. Its translation: CASSTGTGYGYTF.

The gene calls are TRBV2 and TRBJ1-4; D is ambiguous. The CDR3 consists of 15 residues. The V and J ends lost 6 bases and 9 bases respectively, with 20 bases between them. CDR1 and CDR2 (germline): SNHLY, FYNNEI. The CDR3 nucleotides read TGTGCCAGCAGAACCGGTGGGCAACTACGCAAAAAACTGTTTTTT. It translates to CASRTGGQLRKKLFF.

The chain is built from TRBV6-5 and TRBJ2-7, with TRBD1 as a possible D gene (6 bases). V was shortened by 5 bases and J by 1 base, with 12 bases between the two germline ends. The length of the CDR3 is 14 residues. CDR1 MNHEY and CDR2 SVGAGI come from the germline V gene. CDR3 nucleotide sequence: TGTGCCAGCAGTAAAGACAGGTATTCCTACGAGCAGTACTTC. Amino acids: CASSKDRYSYEQYF.